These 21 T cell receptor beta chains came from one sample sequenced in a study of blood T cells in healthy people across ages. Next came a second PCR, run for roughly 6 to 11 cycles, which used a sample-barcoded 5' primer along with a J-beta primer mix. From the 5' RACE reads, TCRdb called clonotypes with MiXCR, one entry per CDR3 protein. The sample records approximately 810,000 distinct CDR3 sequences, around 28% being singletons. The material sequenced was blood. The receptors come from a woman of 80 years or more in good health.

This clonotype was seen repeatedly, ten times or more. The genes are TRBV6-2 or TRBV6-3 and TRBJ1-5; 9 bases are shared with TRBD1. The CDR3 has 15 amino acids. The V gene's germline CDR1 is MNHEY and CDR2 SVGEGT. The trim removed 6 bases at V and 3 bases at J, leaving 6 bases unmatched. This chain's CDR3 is CASSPGTGHNQPQHF. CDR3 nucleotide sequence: TGTGCCAGCAGCCCCGGGACAGGGCACAATCAGCCCCAGCATTTT.

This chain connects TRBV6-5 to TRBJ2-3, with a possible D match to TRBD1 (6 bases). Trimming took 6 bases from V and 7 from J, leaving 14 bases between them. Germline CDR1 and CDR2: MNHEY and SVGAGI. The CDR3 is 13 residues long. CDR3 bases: TGTGCCAGCAGCCCGGACAGAATCAATACGCAGTATTTT. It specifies CASSPDRINTQYF.

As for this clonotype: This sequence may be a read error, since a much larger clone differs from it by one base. The CDR3 reads CASGYGSGGRQETQYF. CDR3 nucleotide sequence: TGTGCCAGCGGTTACGGTAGCGGGGGCCGTCAAGAGACCCAGTACTTC. The chain couples TRBV6-5 to TRBJ2-5, with 9 bases identical to TRBD2. Germline lookup yields CDR1 MNHEY and CDR2 SVGAGI. CDR3 size: 16 residues.

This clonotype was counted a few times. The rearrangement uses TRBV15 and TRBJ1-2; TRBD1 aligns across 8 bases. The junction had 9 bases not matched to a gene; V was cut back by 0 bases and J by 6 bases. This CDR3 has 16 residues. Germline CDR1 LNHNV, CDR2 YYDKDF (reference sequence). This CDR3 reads CATSRDSGRGRDGYTF. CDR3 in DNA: TGTGCCACCAGCAGAGATTCAGGCAGGGGGCGAGATGGCTACACCTTC.

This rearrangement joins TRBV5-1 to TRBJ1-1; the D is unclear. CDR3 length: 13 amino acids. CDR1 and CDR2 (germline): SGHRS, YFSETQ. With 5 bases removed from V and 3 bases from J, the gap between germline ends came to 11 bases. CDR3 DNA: TGCGCCAGCAGTCTCCTGGGAGACACTGAAGCTTTCTTT. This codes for CASSLLGDTEAFF.

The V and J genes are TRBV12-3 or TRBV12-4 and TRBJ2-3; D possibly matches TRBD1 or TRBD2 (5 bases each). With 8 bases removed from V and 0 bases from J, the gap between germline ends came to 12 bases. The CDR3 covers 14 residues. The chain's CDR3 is CASGGHVSTDTQYF. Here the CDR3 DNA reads TGTGCCAGCGGAGGACACGTGAGCACAGATACGCAGTATTTT.

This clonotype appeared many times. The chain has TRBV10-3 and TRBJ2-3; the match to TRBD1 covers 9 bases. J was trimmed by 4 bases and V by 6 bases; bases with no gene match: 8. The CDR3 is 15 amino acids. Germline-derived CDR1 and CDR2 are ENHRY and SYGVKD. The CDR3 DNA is TGTGCCATCAGGCCGGGACAGGGAGTGGCAGATACGCAGTATTTT. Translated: CAIRPGQGVADTQYF.

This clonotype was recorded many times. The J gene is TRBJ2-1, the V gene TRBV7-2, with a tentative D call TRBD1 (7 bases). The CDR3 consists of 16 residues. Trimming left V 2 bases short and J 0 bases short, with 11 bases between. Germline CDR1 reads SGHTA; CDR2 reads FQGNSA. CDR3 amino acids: CASSLQGGSSYNEQFF. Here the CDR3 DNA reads TGTGCCAGCAGCTTACAGGGGGGCAGCTCCTACAATGAGCAGTTCTTC.

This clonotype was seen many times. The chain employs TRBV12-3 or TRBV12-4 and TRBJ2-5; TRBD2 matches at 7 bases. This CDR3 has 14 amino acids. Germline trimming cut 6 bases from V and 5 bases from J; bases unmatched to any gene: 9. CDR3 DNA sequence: TGTGCCAGCAGCAAACGGGGGAGGGGTGAGACCCAGTACTTC. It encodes CASSKRGRGETQYF.

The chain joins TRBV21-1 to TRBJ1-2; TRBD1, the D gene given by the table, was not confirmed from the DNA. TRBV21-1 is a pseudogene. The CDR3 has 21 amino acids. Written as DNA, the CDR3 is TGTGCCAGCAGCACTTGCCCCAAAAACGACAGGGGGCGAGGGTTGGGCTATGGCTACACCTTC. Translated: CASSTCPKNDRGRGLGYGYTF.

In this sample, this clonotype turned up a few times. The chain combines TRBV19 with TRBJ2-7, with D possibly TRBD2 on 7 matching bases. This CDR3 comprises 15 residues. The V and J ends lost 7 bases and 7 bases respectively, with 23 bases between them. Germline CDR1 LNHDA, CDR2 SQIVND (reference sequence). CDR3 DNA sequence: TGTGCCAGTACCCCTGGGGGGGCGGGGTCCAATGAGCAGTACTTC. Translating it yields CASTPGGAGSNEQYF. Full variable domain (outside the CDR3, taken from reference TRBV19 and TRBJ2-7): DGGITQSPKYLFRKEGQNVTLSCEQNLNHDAMYWYRQDPGQGLRLIYYSQIVNDFQKGDIAEGYSVSREKKESFPLTVTSAQKNPTAFYLCASTPGGAGSNEQYFGPGTRLTVT.

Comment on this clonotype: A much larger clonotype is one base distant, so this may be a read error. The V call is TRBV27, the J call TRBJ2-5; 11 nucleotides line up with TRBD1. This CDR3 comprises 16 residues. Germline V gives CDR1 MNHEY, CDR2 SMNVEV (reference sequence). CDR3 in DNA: TGTGTCAGCAGTTTAGGGGACAGGGGGAATGCAGCGACCCAGTACTTC. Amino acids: CVSSLGDRGNAATQYF.

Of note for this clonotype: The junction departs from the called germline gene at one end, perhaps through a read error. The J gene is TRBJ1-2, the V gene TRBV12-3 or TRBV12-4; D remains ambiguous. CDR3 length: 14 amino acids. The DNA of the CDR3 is TGTGCTAGCAGTACCGATTACATGGTTCAAGGCTACACCTTC. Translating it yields CASSTDYMVQGYTF.

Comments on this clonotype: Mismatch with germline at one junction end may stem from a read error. The CDR3 reads CASRRTGRASSGANVRTF. The DNA for the CDR3 is TGTGCCAGCAGAAGGACGGGCAGGGCGTCCTCTGGGGCCAACGTCCGGACTTTC. J is TRBJ2-6 and V is TRBV6-1; tentatively, D is TRBD1 (5 bases). CDR1 is MNHNS and CDR2 is SASEGT in the germline V gene. The CDR3 sequence is 18 residues long.

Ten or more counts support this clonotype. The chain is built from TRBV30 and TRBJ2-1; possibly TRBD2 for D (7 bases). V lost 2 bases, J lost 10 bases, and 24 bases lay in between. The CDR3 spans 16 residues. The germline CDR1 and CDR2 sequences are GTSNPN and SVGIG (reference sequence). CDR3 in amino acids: CAWSPLGAGANSEQFF. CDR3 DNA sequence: TGTGCCTGGAGTCCCCTCGGGGCGGGGGCCAATTCGGAGCAGTTCTTC.

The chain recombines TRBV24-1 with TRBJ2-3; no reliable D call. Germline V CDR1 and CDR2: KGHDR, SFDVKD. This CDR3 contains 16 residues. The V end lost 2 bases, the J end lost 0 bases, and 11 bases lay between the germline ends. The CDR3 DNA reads TGTGCCACCAGTGATTCCAAAGCACCCAGCACAGATACGCAGTATTTT. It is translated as CATSDSKAPSTDTQYF.

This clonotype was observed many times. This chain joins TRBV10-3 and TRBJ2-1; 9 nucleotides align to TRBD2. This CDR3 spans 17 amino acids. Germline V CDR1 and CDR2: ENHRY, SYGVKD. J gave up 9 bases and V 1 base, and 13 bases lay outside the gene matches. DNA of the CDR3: TGTGCCATCAGTGAGTTGGCTAGCGGGGCCCCTAGGAGTGAGCAGTTCTTC. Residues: CAISELASGAPRSEQFF.

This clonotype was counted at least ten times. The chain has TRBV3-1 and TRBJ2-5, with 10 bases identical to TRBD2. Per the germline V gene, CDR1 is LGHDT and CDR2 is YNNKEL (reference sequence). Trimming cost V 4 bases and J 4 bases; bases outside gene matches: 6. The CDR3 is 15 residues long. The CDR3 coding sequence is TGTGCCAGCAGCCCCCATACTAGCGGGGCAGAGACCCAGTACTTC. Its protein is CASSPHTSGAETQYF.

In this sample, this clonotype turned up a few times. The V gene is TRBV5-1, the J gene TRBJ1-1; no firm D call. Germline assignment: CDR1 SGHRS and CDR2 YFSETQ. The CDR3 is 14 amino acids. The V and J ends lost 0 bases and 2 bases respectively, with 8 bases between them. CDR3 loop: CASSLVEGNTEAFF. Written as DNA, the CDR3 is TGCGCCAGCAGCTTGGTCGAGGGTAACACTGAAGCTTTCTTT. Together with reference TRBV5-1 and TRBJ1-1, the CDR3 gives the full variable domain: KAGVTQTPRYLIKTRGQQVTLSCSPISGHRSVSWYQQTPGQGLQFLFEYFSETQRNKGNFPGRFSGRQFSNSRSEMNVSTLELGDSALYLCASSLVEGNTEAFFGQGTRLTVV.

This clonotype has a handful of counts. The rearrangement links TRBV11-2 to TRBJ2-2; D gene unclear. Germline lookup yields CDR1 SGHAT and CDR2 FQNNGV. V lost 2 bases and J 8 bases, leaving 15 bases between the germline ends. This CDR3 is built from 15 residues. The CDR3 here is CASSLFDRARGELFF. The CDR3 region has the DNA TGTGCCAGCAGCTTATTCGATAGGGCGCGGGGGGAGCTGTTTTTT. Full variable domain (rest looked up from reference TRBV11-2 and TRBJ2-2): EAGVAQSPRYKIIEKRQSVAFWCNPISGHATLYWYQQILGQGPKLLIQFQNNGVVDDSQLPKDRFSAERLKGVDSTLKIQPAKLEDSAVYLCASSLFDRARGELFFGEGSRLTVL.

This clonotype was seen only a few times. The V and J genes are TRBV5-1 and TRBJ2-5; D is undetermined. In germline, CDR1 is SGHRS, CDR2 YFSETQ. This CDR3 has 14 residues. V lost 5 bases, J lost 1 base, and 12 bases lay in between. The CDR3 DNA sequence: TGCGCCAGCAGAACGGATAGCAGCCAAGAGACCCAGTACTTC. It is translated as CASRTDSSQETQYF.